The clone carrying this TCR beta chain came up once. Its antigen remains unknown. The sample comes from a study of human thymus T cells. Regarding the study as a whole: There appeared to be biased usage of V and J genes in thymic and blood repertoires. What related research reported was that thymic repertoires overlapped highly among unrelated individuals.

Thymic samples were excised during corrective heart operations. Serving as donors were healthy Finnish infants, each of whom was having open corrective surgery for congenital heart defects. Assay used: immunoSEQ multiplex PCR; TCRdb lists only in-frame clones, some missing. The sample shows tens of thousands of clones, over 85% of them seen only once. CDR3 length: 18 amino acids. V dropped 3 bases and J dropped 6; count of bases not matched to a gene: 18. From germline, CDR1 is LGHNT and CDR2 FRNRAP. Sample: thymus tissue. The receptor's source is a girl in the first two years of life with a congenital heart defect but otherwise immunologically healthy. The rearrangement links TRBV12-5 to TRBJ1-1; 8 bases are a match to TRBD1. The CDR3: CASGFPRTGQKGSAEAFF. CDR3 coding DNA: TGTGCTAGTGGTTTCCCCCGGACAGGGCAGAAAGGGAGCGCTGAAGCTTTCTTT. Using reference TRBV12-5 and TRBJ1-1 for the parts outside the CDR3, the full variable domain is DARVTQTPRHKVTEMGQEVTMRCQPILGHNTVFWYRQTMMQGLELLAYFRNRAPLDDSGMPKDRFSAEMPDATLATLKIQPSEPRDSAVYFCASGFPRTGQKGSAEAFFGQGTRLTVV.